A selection of T cell receptor beta chains follows, all from one sample in a study of radiation and T cells in renal cell carcinoma. Sequencing was performed with immunoSEQ multiplex PCR; in TCRdb, only in-frame clones are kept and a portion is missing. The sample has approximately 94,000 clones, 82% seen once. Specimen: blood, collected from a patient whose treatment included radiotherapy and nephrectomy. Receptors were obtained from a man in his 60s with renal cell carcinoma. Each CDR3 is given with its conserved first and last residue. A D gene is named only where the DNA matches it firmly. The listing skips clone size in some rows; elsewhere it reads once, few, many or a size class.

v_call	j_call	clone_size	d_call	cdr3_nt	cdr3_aa
TRBV7-9	TRBJ1-5	.	.	TGTGCCAGCAGCTTGGAAGGAGGGAATCAGCCCCAGCATTTT	CASSLEGGNQPQHF
TRBV28	TRBJ1-2	.	.	TGTGCCAGCAGTTTAAGTGTAGGGGGCTATGGCTACACCTTC	CASSLSVGGYGYTF
TRBV28	TRBJ1-2	.	.	TGTGCCAGCAGTTCCTCCAGTGGAGGTGGCTACACCTTC	CASSSSSGGGYTF
TRBV4-2	TRBJ2-1	.	.	TGTGCCAGCAGCCAGAGGGAAGAGCAGTTCTTC	CASSQREEQFF
TRBV4-1	TRBJ2-2	.	.	TGCGCCAGCAGAAAACCCGGATCGAACACCGGGGAGCTGTTTTTT	CASRKPGSNTGELFF
TRBV29-1	TRBJ2-7	.	.	TGCAGCGTTGAAGATTACGCAACCCAACCCTACGAGCAGTACTTC	CSVEDYATQPYEQYF
TRBV5-1	TRBJ2-4	.	TRBD2	TGCGCCAGCAGCCGGACTAGCGGGACGAACATTCAGTACTTC	CASSRTSGTNIQYF
TRBV9	TRBJ2-2	.	TRBD2	TGTGCCAGCTCGGGAAAAGGACTAGCGGGAGAGTCCGGGGAGCTGTTTTTT	CASSGKGLAGESGELFF
TRBV7-3	TRBJ1-1	.	.	TGTGCCAGCAGCTTAACTGGCGGCACTGAAGCTTTCTTT	CASSLTGGTEAFF
TRBV5-4	TRBJ1-1	few	.	TGTGCCAGCAGCTTGGAAGTGGTTAACACTGAAGCTTTCTTT	CASSLEVVNTEAFF
TRBV5-4	TRBJ2-2	.	TRBD2	TGTGCCAGCAGAAGAGCGGGAGGGCGTACCGGGGAGCTGTTTTTT	CASRRAGGRTGELFF
TRBV29-1	TRBJ1-2	.	.	TGCAGCGCACGCGCGACCGGGACGGAGTTGGAGGGGTTC	CSARATGTELEGF
TRBV19	TRBJ1-1	.	.	TGTGCCAGTAGTATGGGGCACGGTGAAGCTTTCTTT	CASSMGHGEAFF
TRBV11-3	TRBJ2-3	.	TRBD1	TGTGCCAGCAGCTTAGGGACAGGCCACACAGATACGCAGTATTTT	CASSLGTGHTDTQYF
TRBV11-3	TRBJ2-7	once	TRBD1	TGTGCCAGCAGCGGGGACAGGCCCTACGAGCAGTACTTC	CASSGDRPYEQYF
TRBV14	TRBJ2-1	.	.	TGTGCCAGCAGCCAAGCCCACGGGGGTAGTTTGAATGAGCAGTTCTTC	CASSQAHGGSLNEQFF
TRBV9	TRBJ2-7	.	TRBD2	TGTGCCAGCAGCGCCGGACTAGCGGGAGGGATCTACGAGCAGTACTTC	CASSAGLAGGIYEQYF
TRBV15	TRBJ1-3	.	.	TGTGCCACCAGCAGAGATCTGCAGAAGGGAAACACCATATATTTT	CATSRDLQKGNTIYF
TRBV9	TRBJ1-5	.	.	TGTGCCAGCAGCGTTAGGAGGGATCAGCCCCAGCATTTT	CASSVRRDQPQHF
TRBV9	TRBJ2-7	.	.	TGTGCCAGCAGTGGTCGGGACTCATCCTACGAGCAGTACTTC	CASSGRDSSYEQYF
TRBV28	TRBJ1-2	.	TRBD1	TGTGCCAGCAGTTTTGATAGGGTAGGACAGGGTGGCTACACCTTC	CASSFDRVGQGGYTF
TRBV19	TRBJ2-5	.	TRBD2	TGTGCCAGCGCTTTAGCGGGAGGGGGAGAAGAGACCCAGTACTTC	CASALAGGGEETQYF
TRBV19	TRBJ1-1	once	.	TGTGCCAGTGCCCTTAATATCGGGACTGAAGCTTTCTTT	CASALNIGTEAFF
TRBV7-9	TRBJ2-7	.	TRBD2	TGTGCCAGCAGCCCCCCTAAGGGCGGGAGGGAGTACGAGCAGTACTTC	CASSPPKGGREYEQYF